Listed below are T cell receptor beta chains from one sample, sequenced in a study of T cells of healthy individuals. Via MiXCR, TCRdb re-called the 5' RACE reads, giving one row per CDR3 protein. The sample has 63,000 or so distinct CDR3 sequences; 15% to 20% are singletons. These receptors were collected from a human donor in good health. CDR3s include the opening cysteine and the closing phenylalanine or tryptophan. A D gene is named only where the DNA matches it firmly. Part of the rows lack a size; the others show once, few, many or a class for expanded clones.

V gene	clone size	J gene	D gene	CDR3 length	CDR3 protein	CDR3 DNA
TRBV7-9	-	TRBJ2-7	TRBD2	15	CASSLPSGSRYEQYF	TGTGCCAGCAGCTTACCTAGCGGGAGTCGCTACGAGCAGTACTTC
TRBV27	-	TRBJ2-7	TRBD2	14	CASSPGLAPYEQYF	TGTGCCAGCAGTCCGGGACTAGCCCCCTACGAGCAGTACTTC
TRBV4-1	many	TRBJ2-5	-	13	CASSLDTEKTQYF	TGCGCCAGCAGCCTCGACACCGAAAAGACCCAGTACTTC
TRBV15	-	TRBJ2-3	TRBD2	16	CAASGWQRGSTDTQYF	TGTGCCGCCAGCGGCTGGCAGCGGGGAAGCACAGATACGCAGTATTTT
TRBV7-2	-	TRBJ1-5	-	14	CAAEQGYSNQPQHF	TGTGCCGCAGAACAGGGCTATAGCAATCAGCCCCAGCATTTT
TRBV28	few	TRBJ2-7	-	11	CASSRESVQYF	TGTGCCAGCAGCCGGGAGTCCGTGCAGTACTTC
TRBV7-9	many	TRBJ2-7	-	13	CASSLERDYEQYF	TGTGCCAGCAGCTTAGAGAGGGACTACGAGCAGTACTTC
TRBV9	many	TRBJ2-3	TRBD2	14	CASSSGLPTDTQYF	TGTGCCAGCAGCTCGGGACTACCGACAGATACGCAGTATTTT
TRBV20-1	few	TRBJ2-3	-	13	CSARDSYTDTQYF	TGCAGTGCTAGAGATAGCTACACAGATACGCAGTATTTT
TRBV6-5	many	TRBJ2-3	TRBD2	13	CASSRGVVDTQYF	TGTGCCAGCAGTCGGGGGGTGGTAGATACGCAGTATTTT
TRBV5-1	few	TRBJ2-1	-	14	CASAPLGDGNEQFF	TGCGCCAGCGCTCCCCTGGGGGATGGGAATGAGCAGTTCTTC
TRBV4-1	many	TRBJ1-5	-	15	CASSQIGNRNQPQHF	TGCGCCAGCAGCCAAATAGGGAACAGGAATCAGCCCCAGCATTTT
TRBV3-1	many	TRBJ2-1	TRBD2	16	CASSQDGAAGGNEQFF	TGTGCCAGCAGCCAAGATGGGGCAGCGGGAGGGAATGAGCAGTTCTTC
TRBV14	-	TRBJ2-3	-	13	CASSQERGWAQYF	TGTGCCAGCAGCCAAGAGCGGGGTTGGGCGCAGTATTTT
TRBV5-6	many	TRBJ2-2	TRBD1	18	CASSFIVGTVRSTGELFF	TGTGCCAGCAGCTTTATAGTCGGGACAGTCCGATCCACCGGGGAGCTGTTTTTT
TRBV25-1	many	TRBJ2-2	TRBD2	13	CASRLAGAGELFF	TGTGCCAGCCGGCTAGCGGGAGCTGGGGAGCTGTTTTTT
TRBV6-5	few	TRBJ1-5	TRBD1	16	CASRPGGWGGNQPQHF	TGTGCCAGCAGGCCAGGGGGATGGGGGGGCAATCAGCCCCAGCATTTT
TRBV28	-	TRBJ2-4	-	15	CASSLYGTSVSIQYF	TGTGCCAGCAGTTTATATGGGACCTCGGTTAGCATTCAGTACTTC
TRBV10-1	many	TRBJ2-1	TRBD2	14	CASSGTSGYNEQFF	TGCGCCAGCAGTGGGACTAGCGGGTACAATGAGCAGTTCTTC
TRBV3-1	few	TRBJ2-3	-	17	CASSQDSAGPSTDTQYF	TGTGCCAGCAGCCAAGATTCAGCGGGTCCAAGCACAGATACGCAGTATTTT
TRBV28	-	TRBJ2-5	-	14	CASSPRGRGETQYF	TGTGCCAGCAGCCCGCGGGGGCGCGGGGAGACCCAGTACTTC
TRBV4-2	many	TRBJ1-1	-	15	CASSQEGLGTLEAFF	TGTGCCAGCAGCCAAGAGGGTTTAGGGACACTCGAAGCTTTCTTT
TRBV5-1	many	TRBJ2-2	-	15	CASRGGQMNTGELFF	TGCGCCAGTCGGGGGGGACAGATGAACACCGGGGAGCTGTTTTTT
TRBV28	many	TRBJ2-3	-	16	CASSPRLYRGTDTQYF	TGTGCCAGCAGTCCCCGATTATATCGGGGCACAGATACGCAGTATTTT
TRBV29-1	medium-sized	TRBJ1-4	-	16	CSVGGSRSGANEKLFF	TGCAGCGTTGGCGGCAGCCGGAGTGGGGCTAATGAAAAACTGTTTTTT
TRBV2	few	TRBJ1-2	-	14	CASSEGRQTNGYTF	TGTGCCAGCAGTGAAGGCCGACAGACGAATGGCTACACCTTC
TRBV18	-	TRBJ2-5	TRBD1	15	CASSPRQGLFETQYF	TGTGCCAGCTCACCCCGACAGGGGTTGTTCGAGACCCAGTACTTC
TRBV20-1	-	TRBJ2-7	TRBD1	12	CSASDRVSEQYF	TGCAGTGCTTCGGACAGGGTGAGCGAGCAGTACTTC
TRBV13	many	TRBJ2-5	TRBD2	16	CASSLEGIAGKETQYF	TGTGCCAGCAGCCTAGAGGGGATAGCGGGAAAAGAGACCCAGTACTTC
TRBV5-1	many	TRBJ2-5	-	16	CASSLREGGLQETQYF	TGCGCCAGCAGCTTGAGGGAGGGGGGTCTCCAAGAGACCCAGTACTTC
TRBV18	-	TRBJ1-1	TRBD1	15	CASSPGQVPNTEAFF	TGTGCCAGCTCACCAGGACAGGTGCCGAACACTGAAGCTTTCTTT
TRBV6-5	many	TRBJ1-1	-	14	CASSYSGGRAEAFF	TGTGCCAGCAGTTACTCCGGGGGGAGGGCTGAAGCTTTCTTT
TRBV15	few	TRBJ2-6	TRBD1	16	CATSQDRSPGANVLTF	TGTGCCACCAGCCAGGACAGGAGCCCTGGGGCCAACGTCCTGACTTTC
TRBV20-1	-	TRBJ2-1	-	15	CSARDPTLLYNEQFF	TGCAGTGCTAGAGATCCCACACTACTTTACAATGAGCAGTTCTTC
TRBV6-2/TRBV6-3	few	TRBJ2-7	-	13	CASSYYSRYEQYF	TGTGCCAGCAGTTACTACTCTCGTTACGAGCAGTACTTC
TRBV9	few	TRBJ1-5	-	11	CASSAVGSQHF	TGTGCCAGCAGCGCTGTGGGGTCCCAGCATTTT
TRBV2	few	TRBJ2-2	TRBD2	15	CASSPRGSDPGELFF	TGTGCCAGCAGCCCCCGCGGGAGTGATCCCGGGGAGCTGTTTTTT
TRBV6-2/TRBV6-3	few	TRBJ2-1	TRBD2	15	CASKPLADVYNEQFF	TGTGCCAGCAAACCACTAGCGGACGTATACAATGAGCAGTTCTTC
TRBV12-3/TRBV12-4	many	TRBJ2-1	TRBD2	16	CASSLAISGGNNEQFF	TGTGCCAGCAGTTTAGCAATCAGCGGGGGGAACAATGAGCAGTTCTTC
TRBV10-3	few	TRBJ2-2	TRBD1	18	CAISGKSVGTGRTGELFF	TGTGCCATCAGTGGGAAGAGTGTGGGGACAGGGCGTACCGGGGAGCTGTTTTTT
TRBV2	few	TRBJ2-7	TRBD1	13	CASSIGQGNEQYF	TGTGCCAGCTCAATAGGACAGGGCAACGAGCAGTACTTC
TRBV12-3/TRBV12-4	-	TRBJ1-2	-	11	CASSLGGGYTF	TGTGCCAGCAGTTTGGGGGGTGGCTACACCTTC
TRBV7-9	-	TRBJ2-3	-	15	CASSPVGDATDTQYF	TGTGCCAGCAGCCCAGTCGGGGACGCCACAGATACGCAGTATTTT
TRBV11-3	many	TRBJ2-1	-	13	CASSQGTSNEQFF	TGTGCCAGCAGCCAGGGAACTAGCAATGAGCAGTTCTTC
TRBV14	many	TRBJ1-1	-	16	CASSPLKWQGGTEAFF	TGTGCCAGCAGCCCCCTGAAATGGCAGGGAGGCACTGAAGCTTTCTTT
TRBV19	many	TRBJ2-1	TRBD2	15	CASIPGTRGNNEQFF	TGTGCCAGTATCCCCGGGACTAGGGGTAACAATGAGCAGTTCTTC
TRBV24-1	-	TRBJ2-2	-	14	CAIRLLGSTGELFF	TGTGCCATCAGGCTACTTGGTAGCACCGGGGAGCTGTTTTTT
TRBV11-2	few	TRBJ2-3	TRBD1	16	CASSSGQGNVADTQYF	TGTGCCAGCAGCTCAGGACAGGGAAATGTGGCAGATACGCAGTATTTT
TRBV6-2/TRBV6-3	-	TRBJ2-3	-	11	CASRKIRTQYF	TGTGCCAGCCGAAAAATTCGGACGCAGTATTTT